The rows below give T cell receptor beta chains drawn from one sample of a study of blood T cell repertoires in COVID-19. Measured with immunoSEQ multiplex PCR; TCRdb has only the in-frame clones, and not every one. Among around 180,000 clones listed, 70% to 90% were seen once. The source material was peripheral blood. The source is a man between 70 and 80 years old with active or convalescent COVID-19. The CDR3 runs from the conserved cysteine through the conserved F or W. Fields, in order: D gene, V gene, clone size, J gene, CDR3 DNA, CDR3 protein. A D gene is named only where the DNA matches it firmly. Some rows mark clone size as missing; the rest say once, few, many or name a class of expanded clone.

d_gene: TRBD1
v_gene: TRBV7-2
abundance: -
j_gene: TRBJ2-7
CDR3nt: TGTGCCAGCAGCCCATACCGGGACAGGGCAATGAACGAGCAGTACTTC
CDR3aa: CASSPYRDRAMNEQYF

d_gene: TRBD1
v_gene: TRBV7-9
abundance: -
j_gene: TRBJ1-6
CDR3nt: TGTGCCAGCAGCTTAGGAGACAGGGGGATATCACCCCTCCACTTT
CDR3aa: CASSLGDRGISPLHF

d_gene: TRBD1
v_gene: TRBV28
abundance: -
j_gene: TRBJ1-2
CDR3nt: TGTGCCAGCAGTTTATATTTCCAAGGACAGGGGGTGGGATATGGCTACACCTTC
CDR3aa: CASSLYFQGQGVGYGYTF

d_gene: TRBD1
v_gene: TRBV5-1
abundance: -
j_gene: TRBJ1-3
CDR3nt: TGCGCCAGCAGCTTCGACAGGGGAAGCTCTGGAAACACCATATATTTT
CDR3aa: CASSFDRGSSGNTIYF

d_gene: -
v_gene: TRBV6-5
abundance: -
j_gene: TRBJ1-1
CDR3nt: TGTGCCAGCAGTTACTCGAGAGGGAGAACTGAAGCTTTCTTT
CDR3aa: CASSYSRGRTEAFF

d_gene: TRBD2
v_gene: TRBV28
abundance: -
j_gene: TRBJ2-7
CDR3nt: TGTGCCAGCAGCTCCACCGGGACTAGCGTCACCTACGAGCAGTACTTC
CDR3aa: CASSSTGTSVTYEQYF

d_gene: TRBD1
v_gene: TRBV5-4
abundance: -
j_gene: TRBJ2-5
CDR3nt: TGTGCCAGCAGCCCCTCGGGACAGGCGGAGACCCAGTACTTC
CDR3aa: CASSPSGQAETQYF

d_gene: TRBD1
v_gene: TRBV7-9
abundance: -
j_gene: TRBJ2-5
CDR3nt: TGTGCCAGCAGAAAAACAGGGGGGCGAGAGACCCAGTACTTC
CDR3aa: CASRKTGGRETQYF

d_gene: -
v_gene: TRBV2
abundance: once
j_gene: TRBJ2-7
CDR3nt: TGTGCCAGCACATGGAGTAGATACGAGCAGTACTTC
CDR3aa: CASTWSRYEQYF

d_gene: -
v_gene: TRBV28
abundance: few
j_gene: TRBJ1-6
CDR3nt: TGTGCCAGCAGTTCTCCGGGGGGAGGGAGGAGTTCACCCCTCCACTTT
CDR3aa: CASSSPGGGRSSPLHF

d_gene: -
v_gene: TRBV19
abundance: -
j_gene: TRBJ1-2
CDR3nt: TGTGCCAGTAGTATCAAGGAGGGCGGGCGAAGCTATGGCTACACCTTC
CDR3aa: CASSIKEGGRSYGYTF

d_gene: TRBD1
v_gene: TRBV6-5
abundance: once
j_gene: TRBJ2-1
CDR3nt: TGTGCCAGCAGTTTCCACAGGGGCTCCTACAATGAGCAGTTCTTC
CDR3aa: CASSFHRGSYNEQFF

d_gene: TRBD1
v_gene: TRBV6-2/TRBV6-3
abundance: -
j_gene: TRBJ1-1
CDR3nt: TGTGCCAGCAGTTACCCCCAGGGACAGGGGGTAATCACTGAAGCTTTCTTT
CDR3aa: CASSYPQGQGVITEAFF

d_gene: TRBD1
v_gene: TRBV19
abundance: once
j_gene: TRBJ2-7
CDR3nt: TGTGCCACCAGCTCAGGGACAGGGAGGTACCACGAGCAGTACTTC
CDR3aa: CATSSGTGRYHEQYF

d_gene: -
v_gene: TRBV18
abundance: -
j_gene: TRBJ1-2
CDR3nt: TGTGCCAGCTCACCACGGACGGGGACACCTGGATCCGATGGCTACACCTTC
CDR3aa: CASSPRTGTPGSDGYTF

d_gene: TRBD2
v_gene: TRBV28
abundance: -
j_gene: TRBJ2-3
CDR3nt: TGTGCCAGCAGTTCACCACTAGCGGGGTCTAGCACAGATACGCAGTATTTT
CDR3aa: CASSSPLAGSSTDTQYF

d_gene: TRBD1
v_gene: TRBV9
abundance: -
j_gene: TRBJ1-2
CDR3nt: TGTGCCAGCAGCTTCACAGGGGGCGCTGACTATGGCTACACCTTC
CDR3aa: CASSFTGGADYGYTF

d_gene: -
v_gene: TRBV7-9
abundance: once
j_gene: TRBJ1-4
CDR3nt: TGTGCCAGCAGCTTGGGTGGGACTGGACCTAATGAAAAACTGTTTTTT
CDR3aa: CASSLGGTGPNEKLFF

d_gene: TRBD1
v_gene: TRBV14
abundance: -
j_gene: TRBJ1-2
CDR3nt: TGTGCCAGCAGCCCCCAGGACAGGGAGGACTATGGCTACACCTTC
CDR3aa: CASSPQDREDYGYTF

d_gene: TRBD1
v_gene: TRBV5-1
abundance: -
j_gene: TRBJ1-2
CDR3nt: TGCGCCAGCAGCTTGGCCTCACAGGGGGCCTATGGCTACACCTTC
CDR3aa: CASSLASQGAYGYTF

d_gene: TRBD1
v_gene: TRBV19
abundance: -
j_gene: TRBJ1-5
CDR3nt: TGTGCCAGTAGAGGAAGGACAGGCATTCAGCCCCAGCATTTT
CDR3aa: CASRGRTGIQPQHF

d_gene: -
v_gene: TRBV7-9
abundance: -
j_gene: TRBJ2-7
CDR3nt: TGTGCCAGCAGCTTAGTTGGGGAGAGGGAGCAGTACTTC
CDR3aa: CASSLVGEREQYF

d_gene: TRBD1
v_gene: TRBV19
abundance: few
j_gene: TRBJ2-2
CDR3nt: TGTGCCAGTGTGAGACAGGGGGCCGGGGAGCTGTTTTTT
CDR3aa: CASVRQGAGELFF